This T cell receptor beta chain was captured by sequencing in a study of T cell repertoires in cytomegalovirus infection. Study context: Through public TCR beta signatures, both CMV infection and matching HLA type were indicated.

Notes on the study in general: There were HLA-C-restricted CMV-specific TCR beta clonotypes dominating the ex vivo response.

Many counts were recorded for this clonotype. Its antigen is still unknown. A single record per CDR3 protein comes from TCRdb applying MiXCR to the reads. The table includes about 890,000 distinct CDR3 sequences, approximately 32% detected once. The material was cultured CD8+ T cells from PBMCs, obtained from culture after CMV antigen stimulation. The receptor's source is a human donor in good health (CMV status not recorded). Some clones in this sample may be carry-over from other donors' samples.

The CDR3 sequence: CASSPGQRTEAFF. The CDR3 DNA follows: TGTGCCAGCAGCCCGGGACAGCGGACTGAAGCTTTCTTT. The gene calls are TRBV5-4 and TRBJ1-1; 7 nucleotides agree with TRBD1. V lost 4 bases and J lost 5; bases outside the gene matches: 5. The CDR3 runs 13 residues. Germline loops: CDR1 SGHNT, CDR2 YYREEE (reference sequence).